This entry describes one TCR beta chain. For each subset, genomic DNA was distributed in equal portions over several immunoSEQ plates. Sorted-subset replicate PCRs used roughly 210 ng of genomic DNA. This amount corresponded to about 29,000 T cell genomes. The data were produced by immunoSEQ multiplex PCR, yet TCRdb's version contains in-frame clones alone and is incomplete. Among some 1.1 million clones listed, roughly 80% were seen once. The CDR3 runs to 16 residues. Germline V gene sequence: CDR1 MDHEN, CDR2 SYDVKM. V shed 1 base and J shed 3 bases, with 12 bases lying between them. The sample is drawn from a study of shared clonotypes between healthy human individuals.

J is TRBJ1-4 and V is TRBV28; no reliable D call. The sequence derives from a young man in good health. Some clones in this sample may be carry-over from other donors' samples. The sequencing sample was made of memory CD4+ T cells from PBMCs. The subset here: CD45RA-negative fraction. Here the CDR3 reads CASSLFGVPANEKLFF. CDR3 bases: TGTGCCAGCAGTTTATTCGGGGTTCCCGCTAATGAAAAACTGTTTTTT.